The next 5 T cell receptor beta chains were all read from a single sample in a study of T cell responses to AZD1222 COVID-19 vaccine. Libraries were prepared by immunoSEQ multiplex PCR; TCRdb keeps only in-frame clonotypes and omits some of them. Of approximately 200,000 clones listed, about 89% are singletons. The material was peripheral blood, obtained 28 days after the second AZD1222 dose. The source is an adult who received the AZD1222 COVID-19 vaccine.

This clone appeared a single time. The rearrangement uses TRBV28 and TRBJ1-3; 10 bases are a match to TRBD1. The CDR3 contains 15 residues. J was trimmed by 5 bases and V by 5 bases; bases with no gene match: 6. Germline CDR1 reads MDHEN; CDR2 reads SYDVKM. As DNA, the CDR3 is TGTGCCAGCAGTCTCAGACAGGGGGCTAGAAACACCATATATTTT. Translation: CASSLRQGARNTIYF.

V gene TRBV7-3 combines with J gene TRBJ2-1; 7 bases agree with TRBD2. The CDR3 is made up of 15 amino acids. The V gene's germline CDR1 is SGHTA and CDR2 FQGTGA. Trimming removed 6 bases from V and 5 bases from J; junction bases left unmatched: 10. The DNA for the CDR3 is TGTGCCAGCAGTACCTCCGGGGGGTCCCACAATGAGCAGTTCTTC. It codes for CASSTSGGSHNEQFF.

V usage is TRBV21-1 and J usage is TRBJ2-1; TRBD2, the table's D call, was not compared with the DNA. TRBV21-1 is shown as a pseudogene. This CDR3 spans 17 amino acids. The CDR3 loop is CASSTLPGLPEVDEQFF. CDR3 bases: TGTGCCAGCAGCACCCTCCCGGGACTTCCCGAGGTCGATGAGCAGTTCTTC.

The CDR3 DNA follows: TGTGCCAGCAGCACCGGGACAGGGGGAGGAACTAATGAAAAACTGTTTTTT. This translates into CASSTGTGGGTNEKLFF. This chain joins TRBV7-9 and TRBJ1-4, with 11 nucleotides matching TRBD1. The CDR3 is made up of 17 amino acids. V gave up 5 bases and J gave up 1 base; unmatched junction bases: 6. Germline V gene lookup returns CDR1 SEHNR and CDR2 FQNEAQ (reference sequence).

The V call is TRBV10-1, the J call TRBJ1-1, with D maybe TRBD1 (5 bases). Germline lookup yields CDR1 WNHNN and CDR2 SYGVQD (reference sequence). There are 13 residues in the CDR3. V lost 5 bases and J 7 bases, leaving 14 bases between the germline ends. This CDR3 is CASSPPGASEAFF. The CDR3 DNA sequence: TGCGCCAGCAGTCCTCCCGGGGCAAGTGAAGCTTTCTTT.